The 22 T cell receptor beta chains below were found in one sample sequenced in a study of blood T cell repertoires in COVID-19. TCRdb's copy holds only in-frame clones and misses some; the assay was immunoSEQ multiplex PCR. The sample includes about 170,000 clones, 70% to 85% of them seen just once. The material sequenced was PBMCs or T cells enriched from blood (not recorded which). These receptors came from a man in his forties or fifties who had recovered from COVID-19.

The chain carries TRBV27 and TRBJ1-5; 8 nucleotides line up with TRBD1. This CDR3 is 16 amino acids long. The V gene end was trimmed by 3 bases and the J gene end by 3 bases; junction bases not matched to a gene: 7. Germline V gives CDR1 MNHEY, CDR2 SMNVEV (reference sequence). CDR3 protein: CASSFGGTGINQPQHF. The CDR3 bases are TGTGCCAGCAGTTTTGGAGGGACAGGCATCAATCAGCCCCAGCATTTT.

The rearrangement uses TRBV19 and TRBJ1-1, with TRBD1 identical over 10 bases. The V and J ends lost 6 bases and 4 bases, in that order; junction bases with no gene match: 2. The CDR3 consists of 13 residues. In germline, CDR1 is LNHDA, CDR2 SQIVND (reference sequence). The CDR3 coding sequence is TGTGCCAGTAGGTGGACAGGGGGCACTGAAGCTTTCTTT. The encoded protein is CASRWTGGTEAFF.

The rearrangement links TRBV28 to TRBJ2-5; 14 bases line up with TRBD2. The ends lost 8 bases at V and 1 base at J; junction bases unmatched: 9. The germline gives CDR1 MDHEN, CDR2 SYDVKM. CDR3 size: 17 residues. The CDR3, as DNA: TGTGCCAGCGGCAAAGGGGGACTAGCGGGGGCCCAAGAGACCCAGTACTTC. Its translation: CASGKGGLAGAQETQYF.

The chain uses TRBV6-6 and TRBJ1-2, with D perhaps TRBD1 (6 bases). The germline CDR1 and CDR2 sequences are MNHNY and SVGAGI (reference sequence). The CDR3 has 13 residues. The V end was cut by 0 bases, the J end by 8 bases, with 10 bases between. Here the CDR3 reads CASSYSVGGGYTF. The CDR3 region has the DNA TGTGCCAGCAGTTACTCGGTTGGGGGCGGCTACACCTTC.

The chain is built from TRBV29-1 and TRBJ1-2, with D perhaps matching TRBD1 (6 bases). Trimming took off 7 bases at V and 8 bases at J, with 14 bases between the two ends. The CDR3 consists of 11 residues. Germline CDR1 is SQVTM and CDR2 is ANQGSEA. In nucleotides, the CDR3 is TGCAGCGCTGAGTCAGGGGTCGGCTACACCTTC. Translation: CSAESGVGYTF.

A single count supports this clone. This rearrangement joins TRBV5-4 to TRBJ1-1, with D uncertain. Between the trimmed V and J ends, which lost 1 base and 7 bases, there was a span of 5 bases. The V gene's germline CDR1 is SGHNT and CDR2 YYREEE (reference sequence). This CDR3 has 11 amino acids. In DNA form, the CDR3 reads TGTGCCAGCAGCTTGTACAGTGAAGCTTTCTTT. Encoded protein: CASSLYSEAFF.

The chain's CDR3 is CASSANDSPGVTEAFF. The CDR3 nucleotides are TGTGCCAGCAGCGCAAACGATTCGCCAGGGGTTACTGAAGCTTTCTTT. The chain couples TRBV7-9 to TRBJ1-1; maybe TRBD1 (6 bases). The germline V gene encodes CDR1 SEHNR and CDR2 FQNEAQ (reference sequence). With 5 bases removed from V and 5 bases from J, the gap between germline ends came to 21 bases. This CDR3 has 16 amino acids.

The chain recombines TRBV6-6 with TRBJ1-5, with 7 bases fitting TRBD1. With V trimmed by 0 bases and J by 8 bases, 4 bases remained unmatched. The germline gives CDR1 MNHNY, CDR2 SVGAGI (reference sequence). The CDR3 has 14 residues. The CDR3 sequence is CASSYSPGGEPQHF. CDR3 sequence (DNA): TGTGCCAGCAGTTACTCCCCAGGGGGAGAGCCCCAGCATTTT.

Only one count was recorded for this clone. The V and J genes are TRBV28 and TRBJ1-5; possibly TRBD1 for D (5 bases). V was clipped by 6 bases and J by 9 bases, with 15 bases between them. The CDR3 length is 13 residues. Germline loops: CDR1 MDHEN, CDR2 SYDVKM. CDR3 sequence: CASSTPGIRPQHF. CDR3 nucleotide sequence: TGTGCCAGCAGCACTCCAGGGATCAGGCCCCAGCATTTT. The complete variable domain, with remaining parts taken from reference TRBV28 and TRBJ1-5, reads DVKVTQSSRYLVKRTGEKVFLECVQDMDHENMFWYRQDPGLGLRLIYFSYDVKMKEKGDIPEGYSVSREKKERFSLILESASTNQTSMYLCASSTPGIRPQHFGDGTRLSIL.

This clone was detected a few times. The chain links TRBV2 to TRBJ1-1; TRBD1 might be the D (6 bases). V lost 1 base and J 0 bases, leaving 9 bases between the germline ends. Per germline, CDR1 SNHLY and CDR2 FYNNEI. This CDR3 contains 15 residues. CDR3 sequence (DNA): TGTGCCAGCAGTGAAGGGACAGCCCTGAACACTGAAGCTTTCTTT. Translation gives CASSEGTALNTEAFF. The full variable domain, with the rest looked up from reference TRBV2 and TRBJ1-1, is EPEVTQTPSHQVTQMGQEVILRCVPISNHLYFYWYRQILGQKVEFLVSFYNNEISEKSEIFDDQFSVERPDGSNFTLKIRSTKLEDSAMYFCASSEGTALNTEAFFGQGTRLTVV.

This rearrangement joins TRBV9 to TRBJ2-7; 11 bases are a match to TRBD2. The V gene's germline CDR1 is SGDLS and CDR2 YYNGEE. This CDR3 has 14 residues. V dropped 4 bases and J dropped 6; count of bases not matched to a gene: 6. The DNA of the CDR3 is TGTGCCAGCAGCCCCACTAGCGGGGGCACCGAGCAGTACTTC. Amino acids: CASSPTSGGTEQYF.

The gene calls are TRBV6-2 or TRBV6-3 and TRBJ1-1; TRBD1 matches 7 bases. This CDR3 has 12 residues. V shed 4 bases, J shed 7 bases, and the junction held 3 bases outside the gene matches. The V gene's germline CDR1 is MNHEY and CDR2 SVGEGT. The CDR3 spells CASSFDRVEAFF. In nucleotides, the CDR3 is TGTGCCAGCAGTTTTGACAGGGTTGAAGCTTTCTTT.

This clone was counted once. The genes are TRBV6-1 and TRBJ2-3; 9 bases match TRBD2. The germline CDR1 and CDR2 sequences are MNHNS and SASEGT. V shed 0 bases and J 6 bases; nucleotides not matched to a gene: 4. CDR3 length: 15 residues. CDR3 amino acids: CASSEAGGGADTQYF. The CDR3, as DNA: TGTGCCAGCAGTGAAGCGGGCGGGGGGGCGGATACGCAGTATTTT.

The chain uses TRBV2 and TRBJ1-1, with 8 bases aligning to TRBD1. The V gene end was trimmed by 6 bases and the J gene end by 1 base; junction bases not matched to a gene: 7. CDR1 SNHLY and CDR2 FYNNEI come from the germline V gene. CDR3 size: 15 residues. CDR3 loop: CASRAGGAGNTEAFF. CDR3 in DNA: TGTGCCAGCAGGGCAGGGGGCGCGGGGAACACTGAAGCTTTCTTT.

This clone was recorded once. The rearrangement joins TRBV7-2 to TRBJ1-3; the D is unclear. The CDR3 has 15 residues. Germline CDR1 and CDR2: SGHTA and FQGNSA. V was trimmed by 5 bases and J by 5 bases, leaving 16 bases between them. CDR3 nucleotides: TGTGCCAGCAGCGACGTTCGGGGTCAGAGAAACACCATATATTTT. Its protein product is CASSDVRGQRNTIYF.

The rearrangement links TRBV2 to TRBJ1-1; the D gene is possibly TRBD1 (6 bases). Trimming shortened V by 5 bases and J by 0 bases, and 19 bases separated the two germline ends. This CDR3 has 17 residues. The germline CDR1 and CDR2 sequences are SNHLY and FYNNEI. The chain's CDR3 is CASSRGGGINMNTEAFF. The CDR3 DNA reads TGTGCCAGCAGTAGGGGAGGGGGTATAAACATGAACACTGAAGCTTTCTTT.

The chain carries TRBV11-2 and TRBJ1-2; D gene ambiguous. Per the germline V gene, CDR1 is SGHAT and CDR2 is FQNNGV. The V and J ends lost 0 bases and 1 base respectively, with 12 bases between them. The CDR3 runs 16 residues. The CDR3 nucleotides read TGTGCCAGCAGCTTAGATTGGGCGAGCCTTAACTATGGCTACACCTTC. This gives the protein CASSLDWASLNYGYTF.

A few counts support this clone. The CDR3 loop reads CASRSTGSLDGYTF. CDR3 bases: TGTGCCAGCAGGTCTACAGGGTCCCTTGATGGCTACACCTTC. The genes are TRBV9 and TRBJ1-2, with D possibly TRBD1 on 6 matching bases. Trimming removed 5 bases from V and 6 bases from J, with 17 bases in between. The CDR3 covers 14 residues. Germline CDR1 reads SGDLS; CDR2 reads YYNGEE.

The chain couples TRBV7-2 to TRBJ2-3, with TRBD2 identical over 7 bases. The CDR3 covers 13 residues. Germline CDR1 reads SGHTA; CDR2 reads FQGNSA. J lost 2 bases, V lost 5 bases, and 1 base had no gene match. CDR3 loop: CASSRDYTDTQYF. The CDR3 DNA follows: TGTGCCAGCAGCCGGGACTACACAGATACGCAGTATTTT.

This clone has just one count. This chain uses TRBV28 with TRBJ1-1; no definite D call. The V gene's germline CDR1 is MDHEN and CDR2 SYDVKM. Deletions cut 5 bases from V and 1 base from J, with 8 bases between. The CDR3 has 13 residues. The CDR3 spells CASSGSTNTEAFF. The CDR3 region has the DNA TGTGCCAGCAGTGGGAGTACGAACACTGAAGCTTTCTTT.

The rearrangement uses TRBV19 and TRBJ1-2; 11 nucleotides align to TRBD1. Unmatched junction bases numbered 3, after V lost 7 bases and J lost 2 bases. Per the germline V gene, CDR1 is LNHDA and CDR2 is SQIVND (reference sequence). This CDR3 has 14 amino acids. For the CDR3, the DNA is TGTGCCAGTAACCGGGACAGGGGGAACTATGGCTACACCTTC. Translating gives CASNRDRGNYGYTF.

The V gene is TRBV5-1, the J gene TRBJ2-2, with D hard to call. Germline loops: CDR1 SGHRS, CDR2 YFSETQ. The CDR3 consists of 14 residues. Trimming shortened V by 0 bases and J by 1 base, and 4 bases separated the two germline ends. The CDR3 loop is CASSLVENTGELFF. The CDR3 nucleotides are TGCGCCAGCAGCTTGGTAGAGAACACCGGGGAGCTGTTTTTT.